Sequencing of this T cell receptor beta chain was carried out in a study of tumor-infiltrating lymphocytes in localized non-small cell lung cancer. About the study: From each patient, both tumor and uninvolved lung, non-adjacent to tumor, were sampled.

Libraries were prepared by immunoSEQ multiplex PCR; TCRdb keeps only in-frame clonotypes and omits some of them. This table holds some 13,000 clones, about 71% found once. Germline V gene sequence: CDR1 SGDLS, CDR2 YYNGEE. The CDR3 spans 14 residues. The V gene lost 4 bases and the J gene lost 2 bases, with 13 bases spanning the gap. The rearrangement links TRBV9 to TRBJ2-7; weak D call: TRBD1 (7 bases). The material sequenced was uninvolved lung tissue not adjacent to the tumor. This receptor was obtained from a human donor with non-small cell lung cancer. As DNA, the CDR3 is TGTGCCAGCAGCCCCCGCGGGACAGCCTACGAGCAGTACTTC. It encodes CASSPRGTAYEQYF.